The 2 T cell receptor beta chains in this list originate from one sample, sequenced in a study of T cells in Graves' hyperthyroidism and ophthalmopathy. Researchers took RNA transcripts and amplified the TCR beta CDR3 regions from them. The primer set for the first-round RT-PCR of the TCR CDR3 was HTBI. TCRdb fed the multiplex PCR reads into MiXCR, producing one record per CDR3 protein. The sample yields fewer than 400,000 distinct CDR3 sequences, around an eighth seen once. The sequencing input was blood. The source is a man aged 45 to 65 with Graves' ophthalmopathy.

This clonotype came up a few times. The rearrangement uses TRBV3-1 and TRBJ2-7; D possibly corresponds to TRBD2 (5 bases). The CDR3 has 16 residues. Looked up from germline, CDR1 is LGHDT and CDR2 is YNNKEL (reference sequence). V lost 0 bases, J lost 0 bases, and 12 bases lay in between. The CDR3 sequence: CASSQDLAGLSYEQYF. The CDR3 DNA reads TGTGCCAGCAGCCAAGATTTGGCGGGCCTCTCCTACGAGCAGTACTTC.

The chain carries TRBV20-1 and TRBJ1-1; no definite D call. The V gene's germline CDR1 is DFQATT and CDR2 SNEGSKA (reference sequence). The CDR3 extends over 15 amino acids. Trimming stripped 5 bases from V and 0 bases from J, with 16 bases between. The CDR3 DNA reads TGCAGTGCTTCTAGAAGGAGGCTCATGAACACTGAAGCTTTCTTT. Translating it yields CSASRRRLMNTEAFF.